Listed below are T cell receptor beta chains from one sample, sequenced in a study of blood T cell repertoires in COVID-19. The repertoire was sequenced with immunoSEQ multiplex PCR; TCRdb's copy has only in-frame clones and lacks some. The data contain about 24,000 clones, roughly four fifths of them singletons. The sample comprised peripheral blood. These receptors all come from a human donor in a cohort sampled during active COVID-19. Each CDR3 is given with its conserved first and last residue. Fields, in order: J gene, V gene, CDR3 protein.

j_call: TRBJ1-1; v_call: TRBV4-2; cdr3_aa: CASSDDRRTEAFF
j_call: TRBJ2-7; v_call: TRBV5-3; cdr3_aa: CARRRTSGYEQYF
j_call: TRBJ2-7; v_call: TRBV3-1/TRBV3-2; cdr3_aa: CASSQEGREQYF
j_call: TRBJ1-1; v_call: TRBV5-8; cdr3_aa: CASSLGPLETEAFF
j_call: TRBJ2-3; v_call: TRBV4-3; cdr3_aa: CASSQGRQSSTDTQYF
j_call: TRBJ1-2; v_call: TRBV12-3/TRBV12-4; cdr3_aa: CASSQQGYGYTF
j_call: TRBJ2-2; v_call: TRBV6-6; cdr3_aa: CASSWVEAGELFF
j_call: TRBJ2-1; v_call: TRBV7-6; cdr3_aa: CASSPGLAGDEQFF
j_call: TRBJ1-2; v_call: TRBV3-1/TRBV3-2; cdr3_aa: CASSRMTGGYTF
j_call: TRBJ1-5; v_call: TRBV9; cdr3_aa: CASSVGTVGNQPQHF
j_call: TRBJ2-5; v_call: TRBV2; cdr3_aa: CASRTGIETQYF
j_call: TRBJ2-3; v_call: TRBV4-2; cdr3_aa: CASSQDWTSGTDTQYF
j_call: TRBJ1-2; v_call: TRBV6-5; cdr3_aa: CASTRPGQPNYGYTF
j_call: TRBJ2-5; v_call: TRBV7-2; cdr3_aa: CASSLGQGGNQETQYF
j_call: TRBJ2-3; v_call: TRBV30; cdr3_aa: CAWSMDRLSTDTQYF
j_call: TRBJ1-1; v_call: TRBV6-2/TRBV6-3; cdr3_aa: CASSYGRNTEAFF
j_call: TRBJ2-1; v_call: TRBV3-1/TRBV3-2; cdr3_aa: CASSQDGEDEQFF
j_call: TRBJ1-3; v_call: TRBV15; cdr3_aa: CATSRGLQGENTIYF
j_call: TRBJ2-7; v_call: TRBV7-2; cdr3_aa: CATSLTSQTYEQYF
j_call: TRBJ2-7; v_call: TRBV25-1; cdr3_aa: CASSENAGRYEQYF
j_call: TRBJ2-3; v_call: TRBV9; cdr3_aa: CASSVFSGANTQYF
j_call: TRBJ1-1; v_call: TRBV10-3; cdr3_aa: CAISKTGVDTEAFF
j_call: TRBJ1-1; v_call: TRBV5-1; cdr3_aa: CASMSDTETGQTWNTEAFF
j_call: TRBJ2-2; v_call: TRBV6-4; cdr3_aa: CASSARGGNTGELFF
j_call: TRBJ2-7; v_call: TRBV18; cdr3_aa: CASSLDSLYEQYF
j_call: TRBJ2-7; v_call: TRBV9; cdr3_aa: CASSVDLGSYEQYF
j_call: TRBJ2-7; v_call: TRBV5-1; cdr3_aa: CASSTGQGAYEQYF
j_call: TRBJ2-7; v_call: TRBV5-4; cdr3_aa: CASSLVGQGAHEQYF
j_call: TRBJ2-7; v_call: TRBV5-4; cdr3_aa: CASSLSGFSYEQYF
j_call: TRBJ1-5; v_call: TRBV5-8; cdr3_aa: CASSTPPKPQHF
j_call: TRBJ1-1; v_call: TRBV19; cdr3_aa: CASSTSGITNTEAFF
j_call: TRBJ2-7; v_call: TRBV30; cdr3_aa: CAWGQRWRHEQYF
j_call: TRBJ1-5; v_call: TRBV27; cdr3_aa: CASNPFQPQHF
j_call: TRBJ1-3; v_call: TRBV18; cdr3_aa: CASSPPMATDQLGNTIYF
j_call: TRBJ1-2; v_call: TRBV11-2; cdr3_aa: CASSLGQGYYGYTF
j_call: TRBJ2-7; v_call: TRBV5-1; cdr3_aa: CASSFSSAGVYEQYF
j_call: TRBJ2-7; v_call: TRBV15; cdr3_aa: CATSRDRGADEQYF
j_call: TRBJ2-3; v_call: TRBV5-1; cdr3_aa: CASSLGEGPPDTQYF
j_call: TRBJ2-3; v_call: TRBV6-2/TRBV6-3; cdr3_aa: CASSPALAVSTDTQYF
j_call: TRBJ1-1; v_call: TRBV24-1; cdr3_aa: CATSDPNRGKTEAFF
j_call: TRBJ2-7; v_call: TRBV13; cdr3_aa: CASSLGTGYEQYF
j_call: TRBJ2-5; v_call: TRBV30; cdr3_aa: CAWSPLTAGGGETQYF
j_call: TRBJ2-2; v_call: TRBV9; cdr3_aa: CATSERGLPNTGELFF
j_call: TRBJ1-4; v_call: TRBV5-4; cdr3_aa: CASKAAGTNEKLFF
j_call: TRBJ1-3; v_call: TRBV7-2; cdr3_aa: CASSLRVGQRSSGNTIYF